Below, 23 T cell receptor beta chains from the same sample are listed, as sequenced in a study of blood T cell repertoires in COVID-19. The repertoire was sequenced with immunoSEQ multiplex PCR; TCRdb's copy has only in-frame clones and lacks some. The table includes around 250,000 clones, 70% to 85% detected once. Specimen: peripheral blood. The receptors shown here come from an elderly woman with acute or convalescent COVID-19.

In the case of this clone: Different DNA sequences within this sample yield the same CDR3. This chain connects TRBV19 to TRBJ1-5; D might be TRBD1 (5 bases). V gave up 6 bases and J gave up 2 bases, with 8 bases separating them. Germline V gives CDR1 LNHDA, CDR2 SQIVND (reference sequence). There are 13 residues in the CDR3. CDR3 protein: CASSEQGNQPQHF. CDR3 nucleotides: TGTGCCAGTAGCGAACAGGGCAATCAGCCCCAGCATTTT.

The V gene is TRBV11-1, the J gene TRBJ2-5, with 10 bases that match TRBD1. The V gene's germline CDR1 is SGHAT and CDR2 FQDESV (reference sequence). The CDR3 loop spans 14 amino acids. V shed 6 bases, J shed 5 bases, and the junction held 6 bases outside the gene matches. CDR3 region: CASSIDRGLETQYF. The DNA for the CDR3 is TGTGCCAGCAGTATTGACAGGGGGCTGGAGACCCAGTACTTC.

This clone came up once. The chain carries TRBV11-2 and TRBJ1-1; D perhaps matches TRBD1 (6 bases). This CDR3 is built from 17 residues. The V end lost 0 bases, the J end lost 1 base, and 15 bases lay between the germline ends. Germline V gene sequence: CDR1 SGHAT, CDR2 FQNNGV. CDR3 DNA sequence: TGTGCCAGCAGCTTAGATTATCGTGCGACAGGGAACACTGAAGCTTTCTTT. As protein: CASSLDYRATGNTEAFF.

The rearrangement links TRBV28 to TRBJ2-7, with 7 bases that match TRBD2. The CDR3 is 18 amino acids. Losses at the gene ends were 2 bases for V and 4 bases for J; bases not matched to a gene: 17. Germline V lookup: CDR1 MDHEN, CDR2 SYDVKM. The CDR3 loop is CASSLGYEGGPSHYEQYF. The CDR3 DNA reads as TGTGCCAGCAGTTTAGGGTATGAGGGAGGGCCGTCTCATTACGAGCAGTACTTC. Drawing the rest from reference TRBV28 and TRBJ2-7, the complete variable domain is DVKVTQSSRYLVKRTGEKVFLECVQDMDHENMFWYRQDPGLGLRLIYFSYDVKMKEKGDIPEGYSVSREKKERFSLILESASTNQTSMYLCASSLGYEGGPSHYEQYFGPGTRLTVT.

The gene calls are TRBV11-2 and TRBJ2-1; TRBD2 matches 13 bases. Germline V gene lookup returns CDR1 SGHAT and CDR2 FQNNGV. The length of the CDR3 is 17 residues. V dropped 4 bases and J dropped 5; count of bases not matched to a gene: 8. CDR3 nucleotides: TGTGCCAGCAGCTCCCGGACTAGCGGGGGACCAAACAATGAGCAGTTCTTC. Translation: CASSSRTSGGPNNEQFF.

The chain carries TRBV19 and TRBJ2-1, with TRBD1 as a possible D gene (6 bases). This CDR3 is 14 amino acids long. V dropped 3 bases and J dropped 2 bases, with 8 bases sitting between them. CDR1 and CDR2 from the germline V gene are LNHDA and SQIVND (reference sequence). In DNA, the CDR3 is TGTGCCAGTAGTATCTGGGGGCCCTACAATGAGCAGTTCTTC. The encoded protein is CASSIWGPYNEQFF. The full variable domain, its missing parts supplied by reference TRBV19 and TRBJ2-1, is DGGITQSPKYLFRKEGQNVTLSCEQNLNHDAMYWYRQDPGQGLRLIYYSQIVNDFQKGDIAEGYSVSREKKESFPLTVTSAQKNPTAFYLCASSIWGPYNEQFFGPGTRLTVL.

V and J are TRBV19 and TRBJ1-2, with D possibly TRBD1 on 5 matching bases. The CDR3 contains 14 residues. The V and J ends lost 7 bases and 4 bases respectively, with 16 bases between them. Germline V gene data show CDR1 as LNHDA and CDR2 as SQIVND (reference sequence). The DNA of the CDR3 is TGTGCCAGTAACCCCGACCAGGGTTCCTATGGCTACACCTTC. Encoded protein: CASNPDQGSYGYTF.

CDR3 region: CASSLYGRGNYEQYF. CDR3 DNA: TGTGCCAGCAGTTTATACGGGAGGGGGAACTACGAGCAGTACTTC. This chain links TRBV28 with TRBJ2-7; 8 bases map to TRBD2. V lost 1 base and J lost 3; bases outside the gene matches: 5. CDR3 length equals 15 residues. Germline lookup yields CDR1 MDHEN and CDR2 SYDVKM.

A few counts support this clone. The chain recombines TRBV28 with TRBJ2-7; 8 bases are a match to TRBD2. Germline CDR1 MDHEN, CDR2 SYDVKM. V lost 6 bases and J lost 2; bases outside the gene matches: 6. The CDR3 has 14 residues. The CDR3 coding sequence is TGTGCCAGCAGCCCGGGGGGGAGGGCCTACGAGCAGTACTTC. Protein: CASSPGGRAYEQYF.

The CDR3 here is CASSLSSGTDTQYF. The DNA of the CDR3 is TGTGCCAGCAGCCTATCTAGCGGGACAGATACGCAGTATTTT. This rearrangement joins TRBV7-8 to TRBJ2-3, with 8 nucleotides matching TRBD2. Germline loops: CDR1 SGHVS, CDR2 FQNEAQ. V shed 5 bases and J 3 bases; nucleotides not matched to a gene: 4. The CDR3 runs to 14 residues.

V and J are TRBV28 and TRBJ2-7; 8 bases agree with TRBD2. Germline CDR1 and CDR2: MDHEN and SYDVKM. This CDR3 has 15 residues. Trimming took 4 bases from V and 5 from J; bases not matched to a gene: 10. In DNA, the CDR3 is TGTGCCAGCAGTTGGACCGGGACTAGTGTCCACGAGCAGTACTTC. Translation: CASSWTGTSVHEQYF.

The chain employs TRBV11-2 and TRBJ1-4; TRBD1 might be the D (5 bases). Germline V CDR1 and CDR2: SGHAT, FQNNGV. This CDR3 spans 15 amino acids. V lost 1 base, J lost 4 bases, and 10 bases lay in between. In DNA, the CDR3 is TGTGCCAGCAGCTTAGCGCCGCAGGGTAATGAAAAACTGTTTTTT. Its translation: CASSLAPQGNEKLFF.

This clone was seen only once. DNA for the CDR3: TGTGCCAGCTCACCTGACAGGGCTTCCCCGAACACCGGGGAGCTGTTTTTT. It encodes CASSPDRASPNTGELFF. V usage is TRBV18 and J usage is TRBJ2-2; 7 bases fit TRBD1. V trimming: 3 bases; J trimming: 0 bases; junction bases outside the gene matches: 7. This CDR3 contains 17 residues. The germline gives CDR1 KGHSH, CDR2 LQKENI.

This clone was counted once. V gene TRBV24-1 combines with J gene TRBJ2-3, with D maybe TRBD1 (5 bases). The CDR3 contains 16 residues. Looked up from germline, CDR1 is KGHDR and CDR2 is SFDVKD. V was pared by 5 bases and J by 3 bases, with 17 bases between. In nucleotides, the CDR3 is TGTGCCACCAGTGCTCCGAAAAAGGACAAGACAGATACGCAGTATTTT. This sequence encodes CATSAPKKDKTDTQYF.

The chain links TRBV2 to TRBJ1-2, with a weak D call TRBD1 (5 bases). The CDR3 runs to 14 residues. Trimming left V 3 bases short and J 4 bases short, with 12 bases between. Germline-derived CDR1 and CDR2 are SNHLY and FYNNEI. CDR3: CASSDFRASYGYTF. The CDR3 DNA sequence: TGTGCCAGCAGTGATTTCAGGGCGAGCTATGGCTACACCTTC.

The V call is TRBV4-3, the J call TRBJ2-1, with a weak D call TRBD2 (5 bases). This CDR3 region has 14 residues. In germline, CDR1 is LGHNA, CDR2 YSLEER. V was cut by 4 bases and J by 0 bases, with 7 bases left in between. The CDR3, as DNA: TGCGCCAGCAGCCCGGAGGTCTCCTACAATGAGCAGTTCTTC. Protein product: CASSPEVSYNEQFF.

This chain connects TRBV19 to TRBJ1-1, with D maybe TRBD1 (5 bases). V was trimmed by 1 base and J by 6 bases, leaving 15 bases between them. Germline CDR1 LNHDA, CDR2 SQIVND (reference sequence). The CDR3 length is 15 residues. CDR3 region: CASSIVSSGVAEAFF. The DNA for the CDR3 is TGTGCCAGTAGTATAGTCTCATCGGGGGTTGCTGAAGCTTTCTTT. Filled out from reference TRBV19 and TRBJ1-1, the complete variable domain reads DGGITQSPKYLFRKEGQNVTLSCEQNLNHDAMYWYRQDPGQGLRLIYYSQIVNDFQKGDIAEGYSVSREKKESFPLTVTSAQKNPTAFYLCASSIVSSGVAEAFFGQGTRLTVV.

The rearrangement uses TRBV9 and TRBJ2-1, with D maybe TRBD2 (6 bases). Germline V lookup: CDR1 SGDLS, CDR2 YYNGEE. With 0 bases removed from V and 0 bases from J, the gap between germline ends came to 7 bases. The CDR3 has 15 amino acids. The CDR3 bases are TGTGCCAGCAGCGTAGGCGGGGACTCCTACAATGAGCAGTTCTTC. Amino acids: CASSVGGDSYNEQFF.

J is TRBJ2-7 and V is TRBV5-6; D is ambiguous. This CDR3 comprises 15 residues. V shed 0 bases and J shed 0 bases, with 10 bases lying between them. Per the germline V gene, CDR1 is SGHDT and CDR2 is YYEEEE. This chain's CDR3 is CASSLAALSSYEQYF. For the CDR3, the DNA is TGTGCCAGCAGCTTGGCCGCGTTAAGCTCCTACGAGCAGTACTTC.

The sample holds a few counts of this clone. The rearrangement joins TRBV5-1 to TRBJ2-5; 13 bases align to TRBD2. The germline CDR1 and CDR2 sequences are SGHRS and YFSETQ. The CDR3 covers 17 residues. The V gene end was trimmed by 4 bases and the J gene end by 4 bases; junction bases not matched to a gene: 10. The CDR3 sequence is CASSHGLAGEIRETQYF. CDR3 coding DNA: TGCGCCAGCAGCCATGGACTAGCGGGAGAGATCAGAGAGACCCAGTACTTC.

The V gene is TRBV19, the J gene TRBJ1-6; TRBD1 aligns across 8 bases. This CDR3 has 14 amino acids. V dropped 4 bases and J dropped 10; count of bases not matched to a gene: 6. Germline assignment: CDR1 LNHDA and CDR2 SQIVND (reference sequence). The CDR3 loop reads CASSTSGGQSPLHF. In DNA, the CDR3 is TGTGCCAGTAGTACCTCAGGGGGCCAGTCACCCCTCCACTTT.

The chain employs TRBV5-1 and TRBJ2-5; 8 nucleotides match TRBD2. CDR1 and CDR2 from the germline V gene are SGHRS and YFSETQ. This CDR3 contains 15 residues. Trimming cost V 4 bases and J 2 bases; bases outside gene matches: 7. The CDR3 loop is CASSTGGPRQETQYF. CDR3 coding DNA: TGCGCCAGCAGCACGGGGGGGCCTCGACAAGAGACCCAGTACTTC. Variable domain in full (rest from reference TRBV5-1 and TRBJ2-5): KAGVTQTPRYLIKTRGQQVTLSCSPISGHRSVSWYQQTPGQGLQFLFEYFSETQRNKGNFPGRFSGRQFSNSRSEMNVSTLELGDSALYLCASSTGGPRQETQYFGPGTRLLVL.

This rearrangement joins TRBV5-4 to TRBJ2-1, with 14 bases that match TRBD2. Unmatched junction bases numbered 1, after V lost 0 bases and J lost 5 bases. CDR1 is SGHNT, CDR2 YYREEE, per germline (reference sequence). The CDR3 spans 16 residues. CDR3 sequence (DNA): TGTGCCAGCAGCTTGGGGGGACTAGCGGGAGACAATGAGCAGTTCTTC. This gives the protein CASSLGGLAGDNEQFF.